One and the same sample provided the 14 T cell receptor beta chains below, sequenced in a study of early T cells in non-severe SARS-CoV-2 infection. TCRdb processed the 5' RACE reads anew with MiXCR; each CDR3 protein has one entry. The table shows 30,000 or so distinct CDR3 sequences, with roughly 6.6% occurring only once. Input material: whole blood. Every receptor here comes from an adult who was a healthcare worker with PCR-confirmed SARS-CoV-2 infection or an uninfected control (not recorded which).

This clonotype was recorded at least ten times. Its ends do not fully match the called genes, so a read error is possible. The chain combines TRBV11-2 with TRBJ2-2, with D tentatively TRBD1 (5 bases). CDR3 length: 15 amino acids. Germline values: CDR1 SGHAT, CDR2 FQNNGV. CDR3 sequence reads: CASSLDRVNTGELFF. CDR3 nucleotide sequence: TGTGCCAGCAGCCTAGACAGAGTGAACACCGGGGAGCTGTTTTTT.

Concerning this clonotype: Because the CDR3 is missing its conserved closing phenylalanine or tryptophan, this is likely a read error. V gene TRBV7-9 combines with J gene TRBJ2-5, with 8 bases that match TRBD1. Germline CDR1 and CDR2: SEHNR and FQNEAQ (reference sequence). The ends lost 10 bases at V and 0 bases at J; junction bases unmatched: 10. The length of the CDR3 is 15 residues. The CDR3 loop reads CATATLQGDQETQYS. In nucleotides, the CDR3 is TGTGCCACCGCCACCTTACAGGGGGACCAAGAGACCCAGTACTCC.

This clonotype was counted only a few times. The CDR3, as DNA: TGTGCCAGCAGTCGCACTCGGGCGACGAGCACAGATACGCAGTATTTT. Translation: CASSRTRATSTDTQYF. The V and J genes are TRBV6-5 and TRBJ2-3; D ambiguous. The CDR3 runs to 16 residues. Between the trimmed V and J ends, which lost 5 bases and 0 bases, there was a span of 15 bases. Germline CDR1 and CDR2: MNHEY and SVGAGI.

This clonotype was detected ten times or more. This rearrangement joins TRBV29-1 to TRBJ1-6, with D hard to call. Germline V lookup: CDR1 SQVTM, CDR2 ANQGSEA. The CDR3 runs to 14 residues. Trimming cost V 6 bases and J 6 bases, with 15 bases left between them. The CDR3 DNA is TGCAGCGTGGGCGAGGGCACTACTAATTCACCCCTCCACTTT. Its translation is CSVGEGTTNSPLHF.

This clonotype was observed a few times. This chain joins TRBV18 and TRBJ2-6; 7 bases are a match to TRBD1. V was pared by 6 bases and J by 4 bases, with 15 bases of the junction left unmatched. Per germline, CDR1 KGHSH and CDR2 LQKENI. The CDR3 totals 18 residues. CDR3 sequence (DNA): TGTGCCAGCTCCCCAGGGACAGCGAACCCCATCGGGGCCAACGTCCTGACTTTC. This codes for CASSPGTANPIGANVLTF.

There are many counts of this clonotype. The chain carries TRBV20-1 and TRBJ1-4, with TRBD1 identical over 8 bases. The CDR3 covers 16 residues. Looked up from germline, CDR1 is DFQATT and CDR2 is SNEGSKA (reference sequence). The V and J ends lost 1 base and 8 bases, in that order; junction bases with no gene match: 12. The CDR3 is CSARVWTGKQGEKLFF. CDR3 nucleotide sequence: TGCAGTGCTAGAGTTTGGACAGGGAAGCAGGGAGAAAAACTGTTTTTT.

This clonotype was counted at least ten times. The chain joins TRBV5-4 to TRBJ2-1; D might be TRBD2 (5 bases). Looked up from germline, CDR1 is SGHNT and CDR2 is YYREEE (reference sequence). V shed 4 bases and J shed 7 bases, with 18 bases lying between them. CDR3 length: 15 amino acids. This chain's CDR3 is CASSPGGPRENEQFF. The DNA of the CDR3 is TGTGCCAGCAGCCCCGGCGGACCGAGGGAAAATGAGCAGTTCTTC.

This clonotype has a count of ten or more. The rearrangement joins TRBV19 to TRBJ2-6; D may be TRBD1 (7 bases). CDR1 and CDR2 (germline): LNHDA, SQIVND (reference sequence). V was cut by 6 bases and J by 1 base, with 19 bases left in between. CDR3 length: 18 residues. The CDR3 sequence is CASRANAQGGSGANVLTF. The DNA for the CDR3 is TGTGCCAGTAGAGCCAATGCGCAGGGGGGTTCTGGGGCCAACGTCCTGACTTTC.

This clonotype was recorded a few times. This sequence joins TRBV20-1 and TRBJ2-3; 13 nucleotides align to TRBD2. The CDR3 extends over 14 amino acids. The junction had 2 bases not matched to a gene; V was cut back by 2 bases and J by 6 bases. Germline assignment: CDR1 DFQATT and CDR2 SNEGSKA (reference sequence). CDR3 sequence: CSARRTSGGDTQYF. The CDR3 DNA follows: TGCAGTGCTAGACGGACTAGCGGGGGCGATACGCAGTATTTT.

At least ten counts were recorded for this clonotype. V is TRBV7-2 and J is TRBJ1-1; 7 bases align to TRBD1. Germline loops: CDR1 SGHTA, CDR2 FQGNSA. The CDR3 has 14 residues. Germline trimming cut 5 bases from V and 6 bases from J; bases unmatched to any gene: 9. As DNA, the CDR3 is TGTGCCAGCAGCCCGGAGGGGGCCTACCCTGAAGCTTTCTTT. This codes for CASSPEGAYPEAFF.

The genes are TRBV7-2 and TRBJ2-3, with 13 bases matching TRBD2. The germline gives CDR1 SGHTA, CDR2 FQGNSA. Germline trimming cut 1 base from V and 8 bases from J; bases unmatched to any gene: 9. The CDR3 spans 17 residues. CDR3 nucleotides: TGTGCCAGCAGCTTAGGTTTTGGGGGACTAGCGGGGAGTACGCAGTATTTT. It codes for CASSLGFGGLAGSTQYF.

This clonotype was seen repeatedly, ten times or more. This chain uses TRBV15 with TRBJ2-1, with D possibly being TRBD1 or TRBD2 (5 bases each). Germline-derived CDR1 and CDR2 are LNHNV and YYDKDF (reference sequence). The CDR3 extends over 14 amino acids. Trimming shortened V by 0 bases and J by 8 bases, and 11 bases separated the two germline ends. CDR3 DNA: TGTGCCACCAGCAGAGATCTGGGGGACCATGAGCAGTTCTTC. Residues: CATSRDLGDHEQFF.

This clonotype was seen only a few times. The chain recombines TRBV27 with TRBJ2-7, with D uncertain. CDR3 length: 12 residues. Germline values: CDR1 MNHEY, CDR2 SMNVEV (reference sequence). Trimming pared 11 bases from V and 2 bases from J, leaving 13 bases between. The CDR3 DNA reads TGTGCCGGCCTCCGGGCTCCCTACGAGCAGTACTTC. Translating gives CAGLRAPYEQYF.

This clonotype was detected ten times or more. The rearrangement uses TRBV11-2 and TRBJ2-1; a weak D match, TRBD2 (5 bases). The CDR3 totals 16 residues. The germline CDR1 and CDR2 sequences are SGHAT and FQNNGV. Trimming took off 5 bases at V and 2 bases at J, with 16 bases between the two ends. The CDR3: CASSPSRTLPYNEQFF. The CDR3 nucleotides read TGTGCCAGCAGCCCTAGCAGGACTCTCCCCTACAATGAGCAGTTCTTC.